One T cell receptor (beta chain) is described in this entry. Its specificity is not known. As part of library construction, unique molecular identifiers were attached to individual cDNA molecules. TCRdb redid the calling of the 5' RACE reads with MiXCR, one entry per CDR3 protein. The sample gives roughly 70,000 distinct CDR3 sequences, around 20% of which show up once; 16% is in the top ten. J was trimmed by 5 bases and V by 0 bases; bases with no gene match: 4. Germline V gene lookup returns CDR1 MGHRA and CDR2 YSYEKL. The CDR3 consists of 15 residues. This specimen belongs to a study of early T cells in non-severe SARS-CoV-2 infection. Study in general: Unpaired chains resulted from sequencing bulk RNA of unsorted whole blood.

Study conclusions and caveats: Anti-spike CD8 responses were favored in VDJdb matching, and private and CD4 specificities were missed.

This chain links TRBV4-1 with TRBJ2-3; 8 nucleotides line up with TRBD2. The TCR was taken from an adult who was a healthcare worker with PCR-confirmed SARS-CoV-2 infection or an uninfected control (not recorded which). Sequencing used whole blood, obtained at baseline. This CDR3 is CASSQDNGGGDTQYF. DNA of the CDR3: TGCGCCAGCAGCCAAGATAACGGGGGGGGAGATACGCAGTATTTT.